Following are 25 T cell receptor beta chains from one sample sequenced in a study of shared clonotypes between healthy human individuals. Repertoires were generated with immunoSEQ multiplex PCR, while TCRdb's copy carries only in-frame clones and drops some. The table has around 2.1 million clones, almost 96% seen once; the top ten hold roughly 0.13%. Material for sequencing was naive CD4+ T cells sorted from blood. Subset in this sample: CD45RA+ positively selected. The receptor source for this set is a man aged 18 to 29 in good health.

This rearrangement joins TRBV11-2 to TRBJ2-1, with TRBD2 matching 8 bases. This CDR3 is built from 16 residues. The germline CDR1 and CDR2 sequences are SGHAT and FQNNGV. V shed 5 bases, J shed 3 bases, and the junction held 9 bases outside the gene matches. The CDR3 DNA is TGTGCCAGCAGCGCCTTAATAGCGGGGATCTACAATGAGCAGTTCTTC. Its protein product is CASSALIAGIYNEQFF.

The chain couples TRBV29-1 to TRBJ1-5, with D possibly matching TRBD1 (6 bases). The CDR3 sequence is 14 residues long. Trimming removed 8 bases at V and 0 bases at J, with 14 bases between. Germline loops: CDR1 SQVTM, CDR2 ANQGSEA. The CDR3 DNA reads TGCAGCTGGGGGCAGAGCTATAGCAATCAGCCCCAGCATTTT. This codes for CSWGQSYSNQPQHF.

About this clone: Other nucleotide sequences in the sample specify the same CDR3. The chain combines TRBV18 with TRBJ2-6, with 12 bases that match TRBD1. Germline loops: CDR1 KGHSH, CDR2 LQKENI. Trimming cost V 3 bases and J 2 bases; bases outside gene matches: 5. The CDR3 sequence is 18 residues long. This CDR3 reads CASSPPGQGAAGANVLTF. Written as DNA, the CDR3 is TGTGCCAGCTCACCGCCGGGACAGGGGGCAGCTGGGGCCAACGTCCTGACTTTC.

The rearrangement links TRBV2 to TRBJ1-2; D is perhaps TRBD1 (5 bases). From germline, CDR1 is SNHLY and CDR2 FYNNEI. The length of the CDR3 is 13 residues. V was shortened by 9 bases and J by 4 bases, with 15 bases between the two germline ends. CDR3 DNA: TGTGCCAGGAGGGGCCGTTTGCCCTATGGCTACACCTTC. Protein sequence: CARRGRLPYGYTF.

V usage is TRBV25-1 and J usage is TRBJ2-1; 8 positions agree with TRBD2. The junction had 12 bases not matched to a gene; V was cut back by 4 bases and J by 4 bases. The CDR3 spans 17 residues. Germline CDR1 reads MGHDK; CDR2 reads SYGVNS. This CDR3 reads CASSGRVSSGLYNEQFF. The CDR3 nucleotides read TGTGCCAGCAGTGGTAGGGTATCTAGCGGGCTATACAATGAGCAGTTCTTC.

The V and J genes are TRBV18 and TRBJ2-3; 8 nucleotides align to TRBD2. V trimming: 6 bases; J trimming: 6 bases; junction bases outside the gene matches: 14. CDR3 length: 16 residues. Germline values: CDR1 KGHSH, CDR2 LQKENI. CDR3 DNA: TGTGCCAGCTCCCTCCGGTGGGGCGGGGGGAGCGATACGCAGTATTTT. Amino acids: CASSLRWGGGSDTQYF.

The genes are TRBV10-3 and TRBJ1-2, with TRBD1 matching 10 bases. CDR1 ENHRY and CDR2 SYGVKD come from the germline V gene. V lost 6 bases and J lost 6; bases outside the gene matches: 4. The CDR3 has 13 amino acids. CDR3 protein: CAISPGTGDGYTF. As DNA, the CDR3 is TGTGCCATCAGCCCCGGGACAGGGGATGGCTACACCTTC.

The chain carries TRBV7-2 and TRBJ2-7; TRBD2 might be the D (6 bases). Trimming removed 5 bases at V and 0 bases at J, with 17 bases between. Germline V gene lookup returns CDR1 SGHTA and CDR2 FQGNSA. The CDR3 covers 16 residues. The CDR3 DNA is TGTGCCAGCAGCGCTCCGGGACTCAGGAGCTCCTACGAGCAGTACTTC. This sequence encodes CASSAPGLRSSYEQYF.

V gene TRBV10-3 combines with J gene TRBJ2-7; unclear D gene. Trimming cost V 4 bases and J 4 bases, with 8 bases left between them. There are 12 residues in the CDR3. Germline V gives CDR1 ENHRY, CDR2 SYGVKD. CDR3 region: CAISVVLYEQYF. The CDR3 nucleotides are TGTGCCATCAGTGTCGTTCTATACGAGCAGTACTTC.

J is TRBJ1-6 and V is TRBV10-3; D is possibly TRBD1 (5 bases). CDR3 size: 14 residues. Per germline, CDR1 ENHRY and CDR2 SYGVKD. V was trimmed by 1 base and J by 7 bases, leaving 8 bases between them. The CDR3 loop is CAISEFEGNSPLHF. The CDR3 DNA reads as TGTGCCATCAGTGAGTTTGAGGGGAATTCACCCCTCCACTTT.

This clone is a singleton in its sample. The chain employs TRBV27 and TRBJ1-4; D gene uncertain. CDR1 and CDR2 from the germline V gene are MNHEY and SMNVEV (reference sequence). This CDR3 is built from 14 residues. V shed 4 bases and J shed 4 bases, with 10 bases lying between them. The CDR3: CASSSVGINEKLFF. The CDR3 DNA is TGTGCCAGCAGTTCTGTGGGGATTAATGAAAAACTGTTTTTT.

CDR3 nucleotides: TGTGCCAGCAGTGAAAGGGCAGGCGCGTTCTCACCCCTCCACTTT. Translating it yields CASSERAGAFSPLHF. This chain joins TRBV2 and TRBJ1-6; D remains unclear. V was clipped by 2 bases and J by 10 bases, with 15 bases between them. Per germline, CDR1 SNHLY and CDR2 FYNNEI. The CDR3 has 15 residues.

This clone was seen only a few times. Within the sample, other DNA sequences also encode this same CDR3. This chain connects TRBV5-1 to TRBJ2-2; TRBD2 aligns across 14 bases. The CDR3 has 17 amino acids. The germline CDR1 and CDR2 sequences are SGHRS and YFSETQ. V trimming: 3 bases; J trimming: 0 bases; junction bases outside the gene matches: 1. The CDR3 loop reads CASSSGLAGANTGELFF. In DNA form, the CDR3 reads TGCGCCAGCAGCTCGGGACTAGCGGGGGCGAACACCGGGGAGCTGTTTTTT.

The chain is built from TRBV6-1 and TRBJ2-3, with a possible D match to TRBD2 (6 bases). CDR1 is MNHNS, CDR2 SASEGT, per germline. Trimming pared 1 base from V and 1 base from J, leaving 9 bases between. The CDR3 runs 15 residues. The CDR3 coding sequence is TGTGCCAGCAGTGAAGTGGCTAGCGGCACAGATACGCAGTATTTT. This codes for CASSEVASGTDTQYF.

The J gene is TRBJ1-6, the V gene TRBV9; tentative D call: TRBD1 (5 bases). There are 14 residues in the CDR3. V lost 5 bases to trimming and J lost 2 bases, with 8 bases between them. Germline V gene data show CDR1 as SGDLS and CDR2 as YYNGEE. CDR3 region: CASSQGTYNSPLHF. The CDR3 DNA is TGTGCCAGCAGTCAGGGAACCTATAATTCACCCCTCCACTTT.

This sequence joins TRBV10-3 and TRBJ2-3; D uncertain. This CDR3 contains 12 residues. Trimming cost V 3 bases and J 10 bases, with 11 bases left between them. Germline V gives CDR1 ENHRY, CDR2 SYGVKD. The DNA of the CDR3 is TGTGCCATCAGTGATTTGGGTCTGGCGCAGTATTTT. Amino acids: CAISDLGLAQYF.

V is TRBV28 and J is TRBJ1-4; D not resolved. The CDR3 spans 15 residues. Germline CDR1 MDHEN, CDR2 SYDVKM. V dropped 5 bases and J dropped 8 bases, with 18 bases sitting between them. DNA for the CDR3: TGTGCCAGCAGTCCCCCGGGCGGGCTAAGAGAAAAACTGTTTTTT. Encoded protein: CASSPPGGLREKLFF. Full variable domain (remainder filled in from reference TRBV28 and TRBJ1-4): DVKVTQSSRYLVKRTGEKVFLECVQDMDHENMFWYRQDPGLGLRLIYFSYDVKMKEKGDIPEGYSVSREKKERFSLILESASTNQTSMYLCASSPPGGLREKLFFGSGTQLSVL.

This clone was counted once. The gene calls are TRBV19 and TRBJ2-7; 12 bases are a match to TRBD1. Germline loops: CDR1 LNHDA, CDR2 SQIVND (reference sequence). The V segment lost 5 bases and the J segment 7 bases; nucleotides outside the gene matches: 9. The CDR3 length is 15 residues. The CDR3 DNA reads as TGTGCCAGTAGTTCTACGGGACAGGGGGCAAAAGAGCAGTACTTC. This codes for CASSSTGQGAKEQYF.

This rearrangement joins TRBV6-5 to TRBJ2-2; 9 bases agree with TRBD2. CDR3 length: 15 amino acids. The trim removed 6 bases at V and 7 bases at J, leaving 9 bases unmatched. The germline V gene has CDR1 MNHEY and CDR2 SVGAGI. In nucleotides, the CDR3 is TGTGCCAGCAGCCCTCTAGCGGGGCCCGACGGGGAGCTGTTTTTT. Translation: CASSPLAGPDGELFF.

This clone was recorded once. This chain joins TRBV2 and TRBJ1-1; D is unclear. Germline lookup yields CDR1 SNHLY and CDR2 FYNNEI. CDR3 length: 15 residues. V shed 6 bases and J shed 1 base, with 15 bases lying between them. The CDR3: CASRVTEVPNTEAFF. CDR3 DNA: TGTGCCAGCAGGGTCACGGAGGTGCCGAACACTGAAGCTTTCTTT.

V usage is TRBV4-1 and J usage is TRBJ1-4; D gene ambiguous. Germline V gene lookup returns CDR1 MGHRA and CDR2 YSYEKL. V was pared by 3 bases and J by 6 bases, with 17 bases between. The CDR3 runs 16 residues. The CDR3 region is CASSQSDLFGDEKLFF. DNA for the CDR3: TGCGCCAGCAGCCAGAGCGACCTCTTTGGGGATGAAAAACTGTTTTTT.

The chain carries TRBV18 and TRBJ1-4; D ambiguous. Germline CDR1 and CDR2: KGHSH and LQKENI. CDR3 length: 17 amino acids. V dropped 0 bases and J dropped 5 bases, with 16 bases sitting between them. The CDR3: CASSPPTSGRANEKLFF. DNA for the CDR3: TGTGCCAGCTCACCACCAACGAGCGGACGAGCGAATGAAAAACTGTTTTTT.

Only one count was recorded for this clone. The chain joins TRBV7-2 to TRBJ2-3; weak D call: TRBD2 (5 bases). Germline CDR1 SGHTA, CDR2 FQGNSA. There are 14 residues in the CDR3. Trimming removed 3 bases from V and 7 bases from J, with 14 bases in between. The CDR3 DNA sequence: TGTGCCAGCAGCTTTGGAGGCGTGGGTAATACGCAGTATTTT. Residues: CASSFGGVGNTQYF.

The chain joins TRBV19 to TRBJ2-5; 7 bases fit TRBD2. With 8 bases clipped from V and 5 bases from J, the junction kept 11 bases outside the gene matches. The CDR3 spans 14 residues. The germline V gene encodes CDR1 LNHDA and CDR2 SQIVND (reference sequence). The CDR3: CASARGVLMETQYF. The CDR3 DNA reads as TGTGCCAGTGCTCGGGGGGTGCTAATGGAGACCCAGTACTTC.

The rearrangement joins TRBV10-3 to TRBJ2-7; unclear D gene. The CDR3 runs 12 residues. CDR1 is ENHRY and CDR2 is SYGVKD in the germline V gene. The V gene lost 4 bases and the J gene lost 0 bases, with 4 bases spanning the gap. The CDR3 region is CAISATSYEQYF. The CDR3 DNA is TGTGCCATCAGTGCTACCTCCTACGAGCAGTACTTC.